This T cell receptor (beta chain) was identified during a study of blood T cells in healthy people across ages. General study results and limits: The diversity estimates, figures obtained from one million T cells, were considered underestimates. In older individuals, TCR beta diversity per million T cells was lower, falling roughly linearly with age.

CDR1 and CDR2 (germline): MNHEY, SMNVEV (reference sequence). CDR3 size: 15 residues. V gave up 6 bases and J gave up 3 bases, with 17 bases separating them. Primed by a sample-barcoded 5' primer and a J-beta primer mix, a second PCR proceeded for 7 to 11 cycles. Each of the cDNA molecules was tagged by a template-switch adaptor with 12 random nucleotides. TCRdb re-derived calls from the 5' RACE reads in MiXCR, one entry per CDR3 protein. The table has 1.5 million to 2 million distinct CDR3 sequences, around 50% seen once. Donors each provided ten milliliters of peripheral blood. This clonotype was detected only a few times. Its antigen is currently unknown.

The genes are TRBV27 and TRBJ2-5; tentative D call: TRBD1 (6 bases). This sequence was found in a woman in her thirties or forties in good health. The sequencing sample was made of blood. CDR3 bases: TGTGCCAGCAGGCAACCCGGACAGAGTAAAGAGACCCAGTACTTC. Protein product: CASRQPGQSKETQYF.